This T cell receptor (beta chain) originates from a study of molecular identifiers for immune sequencing clone quantification. In the study overall: Replicate RNA came from 20,000 or 100,000 naive CD8 cells and was split five ways, and four parts were sequenced.

Source material for naive CD8 libraries was roughly 20,000 to 1,100,000 sorted cells, with 10%, 30% or 50% RNA. Using a CD8+CD4-CCR7+CD45RA+ phenotype, naive CD8 T cells were sorted. Libraries of bulk TCR were made by previously described methods (with listed TCR primers). TCRdb independently ran MiXCR on the PCR reads; one entry per CDR3 protein. The table includes 23,000 or so distinct CDR3 sequences, 17% detected once. This clonotype was seen many times. Trimming shortened V by 1 base and J by 0 bases, and 10 bases separated the two germline ends. This CDR3 has 15 amino acids. The receptor's source is a human donor in good health. Some libraries in this study had Jurkat cell RNA spiked in. The chain recombines TRBV23-1 with TRBJ2-7; D gene ambiguous. TRBV23-1 is annotated as an ORF whose role is uncertain. Sequencing was performed on naive CD8+ T cells from blood, with Jurkat cell RNA spiked in. Noted subset: FACS-sorted CD8+CD4-CCR7+CD45RA+ naive T cells. The CDR3 DNA reads as TGCGCCAGCAGTCAATTTGGGCAGACCTCCTACGAGCAGTACTTC. This sequence encodes CASSQFGQTSYEQYF.